The T cell receptor (beta chain) under discussion was sequenced for a study of T cell repertoires in cytomegalovirus infection. Study summary: Matching HLA type and CMV infection were both indicated by public TCR beta signatures.

TCRdb redid the calling of the reads with MiXCR, one entry per CDR3 protein. Seen here are hundreds of thousands of distinct CDR3 sequences, over 7.5% observed once, and the top ten hold about 4.5%. The V and J ends lost 6 bases and 6 bases, in that order; junction bases with no gene match: 11. CDR1 is MGHDK and CDR2 is SYGVNS in the germline V gene. The CDR3 is 14 residues long. This sequence was found in a human donor in good health (CMV status not recorded). Some clones in this sample may be carry-over from other donors' samples. Sequencing was performed on PBMCs. The chain uses TRBV25-1 and TRBJ2-7, with TRBD2 identical over 7 bases. The CDR3 coding sequence is TGTGCCAGCAGGGTGGGGGGGGGGGGGGGCGAGCAGTACTTC. Protein sequence: CASRVGGGGGEQYF.